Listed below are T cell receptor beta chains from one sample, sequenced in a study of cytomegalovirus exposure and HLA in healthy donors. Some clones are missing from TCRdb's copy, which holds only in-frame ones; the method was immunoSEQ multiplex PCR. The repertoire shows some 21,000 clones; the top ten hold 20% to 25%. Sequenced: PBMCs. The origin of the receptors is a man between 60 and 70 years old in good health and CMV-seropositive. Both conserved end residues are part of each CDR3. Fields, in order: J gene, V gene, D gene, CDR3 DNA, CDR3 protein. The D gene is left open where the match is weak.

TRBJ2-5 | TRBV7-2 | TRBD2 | TGTGCCAGCAGCTATGGACTAGCGGAAGAGACCCAGTACTTC | CASSYGLAEETQYF
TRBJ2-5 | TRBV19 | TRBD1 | TGTGCCAGTAGTATCCAGGGGGCGAGGGAGACCCAGTACTTC | CASSIQGARETQYF
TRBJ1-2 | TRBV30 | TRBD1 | TGTGCCTGGTCCCGGGACAGCGGCGGCTATGGCTACACCTTC | CAWSRDSGGYGYTF
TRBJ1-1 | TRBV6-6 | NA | TGTGCCAGCAGTTCCCATGGACAGAAGAACACTGAAGCTTTCTTT | CASSSHGQKNTEAFF
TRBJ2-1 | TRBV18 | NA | TGTGCCAGCTCACCACCTTCTTCGGTACGGGAGCAGTTCTTC | CASSPPSSVREQFF
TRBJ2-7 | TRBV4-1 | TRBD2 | TGCGCCAGCAGCCACTCTAGCGGGAGGGCCCTCGAGCAGTACTTC | CASSHSSGRALEQYF
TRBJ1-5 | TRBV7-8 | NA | TGTGCCAGCAGCGACGACAGGAGGAATCAGCCCCAGCATTTT | CASSDDRRNQPQHF
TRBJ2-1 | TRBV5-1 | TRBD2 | TGCGCCAGCAGCTTAGCGGGAGCCGATGTAAAGCAGTTCTTC | CASSLAGADVKQFF
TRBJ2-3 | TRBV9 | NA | TGTGCCAGCAGCGTAGCGGGAGAATCAGATACGCAGTATTTT | CASSVAGESDTQYF
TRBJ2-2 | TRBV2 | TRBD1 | TGTGCCAGCAGTGGAGAGGGGGCCATGAACACCGGGGAGCTGTTTTTT | CASSGEGAMNTGELFF
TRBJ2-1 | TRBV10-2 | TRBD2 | TGCGCCAGCAGGAGCGGGAGGGCCCTCAATGAGCAGTTCTTC | CASRSGRALNEQFF
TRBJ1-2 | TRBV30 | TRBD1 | TGTGCCTGGAGTGACAGGGGTGATTATGGCTACACCTTC | CAWSDRGDYGYTF